One sample yielded the 4 T cell receptor beta chains listed below, sequenced in a study of cytomegalovirus exposure and HLA in healthy donors. Vbeta (60) and Jbeta (13) primers were used in the PCR. The data were produced by immunoSEQ multiplex PCR, yet TCRdb's version contains in-frame clones alone and is incomplete. The sample has tens of thousands of clones, under 80% seen once; the top ten hold about 14%. Specimen: PBMCs. All receptors come from a male donor in good health and CMV-seropositive.

The chain uses TRBV6-5 and TRBJ1-2; no reliable D call. V was pared by 6 bases and J by 4 bases, with 18 bases between. Germline V CDR1 and CDR2: MNHEY, SVGAGI. The CDR3 sequence is 15 residues long. CDR3 sequence (DNA): TGTGCCAGCAGCCCGGGGTCATATATCTCCTATGGCTACACCTTC. Its translation is CASSPGSYISYGYTF.

V is TRBV30 and J is TRBJ2-7; D is perhaps TRBD1 (7 bases). Between the trimmed V and J ends, which lost 2 bases and 6 bases, there was a span of 11 bases. Germline V CDR1 and CDR2: GTSNPN, SVGIG (reference sequence). This CDR3 is 12 amino acids long. The DNA for the CDR3 is TGTGCCTGGAGTCTCCAGGGGGGCGAGCAGTACTTC. It codes for CAWSLQGGEQYF.

The chain employs TRBV5-1 and TRBJ2-1; TRBD2 matches 10 bases. CDR3 length: 18 residues. V lost 0 bases and J lost 5; bases outside the gene matches: 11. CDR1 is SGHRS and CDR2 is YFSETQ in the germline V gene. The CDR3 loop is CASSLAGIAGGFNNEQFF. In nucleotides, the CDR3 is TGCGCCAGCAGCTTGGCCGGAATAGCGGGAGGTTTCAACAATGAGCAGTTCTTC.

V and J are TRBV5-1 and TRBJ2-7; D perhaps matches TRBD1 (5 bases). This CDR3 contains 13 residues. Between the trimmed V and J ends, which lost 6 bases and 1 base, there was a span of 11 bases. In germline, CDR1 is SGHRS, CDR2 YFSETQ. The CDR3 coding sequence is TGCGCCAGCACCCCGACAGATTCCTACGAGCAGTACTTC. This sequence encodes CASTPTDSYEQYF.